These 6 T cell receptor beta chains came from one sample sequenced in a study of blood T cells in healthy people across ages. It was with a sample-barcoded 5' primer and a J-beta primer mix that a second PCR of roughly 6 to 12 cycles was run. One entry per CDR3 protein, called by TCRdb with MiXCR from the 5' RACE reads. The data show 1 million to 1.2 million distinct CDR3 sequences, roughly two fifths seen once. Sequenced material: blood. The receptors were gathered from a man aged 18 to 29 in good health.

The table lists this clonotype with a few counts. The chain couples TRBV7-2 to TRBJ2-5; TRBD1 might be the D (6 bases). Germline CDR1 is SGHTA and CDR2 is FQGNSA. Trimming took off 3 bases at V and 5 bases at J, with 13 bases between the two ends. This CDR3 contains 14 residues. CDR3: CASSLQGFRETQYF. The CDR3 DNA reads TGTGCCAGCAGCTTGCAGGGGTTTAGGGAGACCCAGTACTTC.

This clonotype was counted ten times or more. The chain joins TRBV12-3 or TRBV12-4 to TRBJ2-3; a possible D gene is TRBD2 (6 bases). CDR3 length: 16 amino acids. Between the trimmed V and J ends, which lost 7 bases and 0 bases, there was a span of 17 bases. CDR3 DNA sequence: TGTGCCAGCATCTCCAACGGGGGTTCTAGCACAGATACGCAGTATTTT. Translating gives CASISNGGSSTDTQYF.

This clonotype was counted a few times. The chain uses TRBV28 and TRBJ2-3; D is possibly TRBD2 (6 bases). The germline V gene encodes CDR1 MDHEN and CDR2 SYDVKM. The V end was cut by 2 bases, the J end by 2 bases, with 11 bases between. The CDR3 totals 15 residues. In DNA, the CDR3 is TGTGCCAGCAGTTTAATCGGGGGTTTCACAGATACGCAGTATTTT. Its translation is CASSLIGGFTDTQYF.

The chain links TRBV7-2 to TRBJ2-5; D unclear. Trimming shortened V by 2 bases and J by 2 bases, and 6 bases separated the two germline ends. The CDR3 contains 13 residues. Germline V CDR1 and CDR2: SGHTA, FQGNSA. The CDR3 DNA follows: TGTGCCAGCAGCTTAATCCTTCAAGAGACCCAGTACTTC. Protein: CASSLILQETQYF.

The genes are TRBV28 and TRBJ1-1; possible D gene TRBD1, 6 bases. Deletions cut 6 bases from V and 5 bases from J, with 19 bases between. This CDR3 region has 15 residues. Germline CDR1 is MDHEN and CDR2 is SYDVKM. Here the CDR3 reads CASSPQGSGKTEAFF. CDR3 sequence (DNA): TGTGCCAGCAGCCCCCAGGGGTCGGGGAAAACTGAAGCTTTCTTT.

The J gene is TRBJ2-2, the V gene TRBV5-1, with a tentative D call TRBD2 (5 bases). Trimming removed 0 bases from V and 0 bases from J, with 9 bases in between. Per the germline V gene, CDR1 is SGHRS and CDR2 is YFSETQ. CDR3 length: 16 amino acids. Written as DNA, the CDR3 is TGCGCCAGCAGCTTGGCCGGGAATCCGAACACCGGGGAGCTGTTTTTT. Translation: CASSLAGNPNTGELFF.